One and the same sample provided the 13 T cell receptor beta chains below, sequenced in a study of molecular identifiers for immune sequencing clone quantification. From the PCR reads, TCRdb called clonotypes with MiXCR, one entry per CDR3 protein. This sample has about 65,000 distinct CDR3 sequences, with around a sixth found just once. The sequencing sample was made of naive CD8+ T cells from blood, with Jurkat cell RNA spiked in. This sample's subset: FACS-sorted CD8+CD4-CCR7+CD45RA+ naive T cells. The receptors here all came from a human donor in good health. Some libraries in this study had Jurkat cell RNA spiked in.

This clonotype was seen ten or more times. The chain links TRBV15 to TRBJ2-3; D remains unclear. CDR1 and CDR2 from the germline V gene are LNHNV and YYDKDF (reference sequence). The CDR3 totals 15 residues. Trimming stripped 1 base from V and 2 bases from J, with 10 bases between. The CDR3 is CATSRVAQPTDTQYF. CDR3 DNA: TGTGCCACCAGCAGAGTCGCACAGCCCACAGATACGCAGTATTTT. Full variable domain (missing parts from reference TRBV15 and TRBJ2-3): DAMVIQNPRYQVTQFGKPVTLSCSQTLNHNVMYWYQQKSSQAPKLLFHYYDKDFNNEADTPDNFQSRRPNTSFCFLDIRSPGLGDTAMYLCATSRVAQPTDTQYFGPGTRLTVL.

For this clonotype: A read error is possible here, since a much larger clone lies one base away. The V and J genes are TRBV29-1 and TRBJ2-1; 9 bases match TRBD2. CDR1 and CDR2 from the germline V gene are SQVTM and ANQGSEA. This CDR3 contains 15 residues. The CDR3, as DNA: TGCAGCGTTGGACCAGCGGGAGGACTTAACAATGAGCAGCTCTTC. Its translation: CSVGPAGGLNNEQLF.

The chain links TRBV20-1 to TRBJ2-7; D call uncertain. Deletions cut 3 bases from V and 6 bases from J, with 15 bases between. Germline assignment: CDR1 DFQATT and CDR2 SNEGSKA (reference sequence). The CDR3 is 13 amino acids. CDR3 sequence (DNA): TGCAGTGCTAGGATATTCGGCAGTATCGAGCAGTACTTC. Its protein is CSARIFGSIEQYF.

This clonotype was counted only a few times. The chain links TRBV11-2 to TRBJ2-1, with D uncertain. The length of the CDR3 is 11 residues. Germline loops: CDR1 SGHAT, CDR2 FQNNGV. V lost 1 base and J 10 bases, leaving 5 bases between the germline ends. The CDR3 DNA reads as TGTGCCAGCAGCTTAGGCTCCGAGCAGTTCTTC. Translated, it gives CASSLGSEQFF.

This clonotype has ten or more counts. V is TRBV9 and J is TRBJ2-4, with D unclear. The length of the CDR3 is 14 residues. The ends were cut back, 0 bases at V and 7 bases at J, with 11 bases in the middle. Per germline, CDR1 SGDLS and CDR2 YYNGEE. Here the CDR3 DNA reads TGTGCCAGCAGCGTAGGAGGTACATCGAACATTCAGTACTTC. It codes for CASSVGGTSNIQYF.

A few counts support this clonotype. This sequence joins TRBV4-1 and TRBJ2-1; D call uncertain. With 0 bases removed from V and 9 bases from J, the gap between germline ends came to 6 bases. The CDR3 is 12 amino acids. Germline CDR1 is MGHRA and CDR2 is YSYEKL. The CDR3 here is CASSQDELEQFF. The CDR3 bases are TGCGCCAGCAGCCAAGATGAGCTTGAGCAGTTCTTC.

J is TRBJ1-1 and V is TRBV19, with 9 positions matching TRBD1. The V gene end was trimmed by 8 bases and the J gene end by 3 bases; junction bases not matched to a gene: 19. Germline-derived CDR1 and CDR2 are LNHDA and SQIVND (reference sequence). The CDR3 consists of 18 residues. The CDR3 sequence is CASGLGIPGQGPYTEAFF. CDR3 nucleotide sequence: TGTGCCAGTGGTCTTGGCATACCGGGACAGGGCCCATACACTGAAGCTTTCTTT.

Of note for this clonotype: Being one base from a much bigger clone, this may be a read error. The rearrangement links TRBV19 to TRBJ2-5; D remains ambiguous. The CDR3 is 15 residues long. Per germline, CDR1 LNHDA and CDR2 SQIVND (reference sequence). CDR3 region: CASSIWSAEQETRYF. CDR3 sequence (DNA): TGTGCCAGTAGTATTTGGTCAGCCGAACAAGAGACCCGGTACTTC.

This chain connects TRBV6-2 or TRBV6-3 to TRBJ1-1; D not certain. CDR3 length equals 14 residues. Germline CDR1 is MNHEY and CDR2 is SVGEGT. V was cut by 5 bases and J by 8 bases, with 18 bases left in between. The CDR3 protein is CASSPAPAVGEAFF. For the CDR3, the DNA is TGTGCCAGCAGTCCAGCCCCTGCAGTTGGGGAAGCTTTCTTT.

This clonotype was seen repeatedly, ten times or more. V and J are TRBV29-1 and TRBJ1-5; D gene unclear. The ends were cut back, 4 bases at V and 3 bases at J, with 10 bases in the middle. CDR1 is SQVTM and CDR2 is ANQGSEA in the germline V gene. This CDR3 has 13 amino acids. The CDR3: CSVGPGDNQPQHF. CDR3 in DNA: TGCAGCGTTGGCCCCGGGGACAATCAGCCCCAGCATTTT.

Worth noting for this clonotype: Being one base from a much bigger clone, this may be a read error. The CDR3 end shows no conserved phenylalanine or tryptophan, and so a read error is likely. This chain links TRBV19 with TRBJ1-1, with TRBD1 identical over 11 bases. CDR1 is LNHDA, CDR2 SQIVND, per germline (reference sequence). This CDR3 is 14 amino acids long. The trim removed 10 bases at V and 5 bases at J, leaving 9 bases unmatched. The CDR3 DNA follows: TGTGCCACCGGACAGGGGGCTTATTATACTGAAGCTTTCCTT. This codes for CATGQGAYYTEAFL.

In regard to this clonotype: A much more abundant neighbour one base away suggests this may be a read error. J is TRBJ2-7 and V is TRBV6-5; 7 bases map to TRBD2. CDR1 and CDR2 from the germline V gene are MNHEY and SVGAGI. The CDR3 loop spans 14 amino acids. CDR3: CASSYLGEGNERYF. The CDR3 region has the DNA TGTGCCAGCAGTTATTTAGGGGAGGGCAACGAGCGGTACTTC.

There are a few counts of this clonotype. The rearrangement uses TRBV7-9 and TRBJ2-1; 10 bases match TRBD2. The CDR3 runs 15 residues. Trimming took 3 bases from V and 7 from J; bases not matched to a gene: 6. Germline V gene sequence: CDR1 SEHNR, CDR2 FQNEAQ (reference sequence). For the CDR3, the DNA is TGTGCCAGCAGCTTTTCGGCTAGCGGGAGTAATGAGCAGTTCTTC. Its protein is CASSFSASGSNEQFF. Drawing the rest from reference TRBV7-9 and TRBJ2-1, the complete variable domain is DTGVSQNPRHKITKRGQNVTFRCDPISEHNRLYWYRQTLGQGPEFLTYFQNEAQLEKSRLLSDRFSAERPKGSFSTLEIQRTEQGDSAMYLCASSFSASGSNEQFFGPGTRLTVL.